This T cell receptor beta chain was observed in a study of cytomegalovirus exposure and HLA in healthy donors. About the research overall: Earlier, 150 million to 200 million T cells were analyzed, and fewer than 120 million unique TCR beta sequences were found among them. Study-wide points: Presence/absence comparisons presumed near-even sequencing depth among donors. Fewer N-insertions than the 666-donor mean were reportedly shown by an Asian-associated ancestry cluster in a later analysis. The study listed under 200 cytomegalovirus-associated TCR beta chains.

In the PCR, 60 Vbeta and 13 Jbeta primers were used. Assay used: immunoSEQ multiplex PCR; TCRdb lists only in-frame clones, some missing. The sample records about 180,000 clones, around 79% being singletons. Remarks on this clone: As yet, its antigen is unknown.

The trim removed 2 bases at V and 1 base at J, leaving 14 bases unmatched. The CDR3 covers 19 residues. CDR1 is GTSNPN, CDR2 SVGIG, per germline (reference sequence). Material: PBMCs. The rearrangement joins TRBV30 to TRBJ2-6, with 7 nucleotides matching TRBD1. The origin of this receptor is a woman aged 45-65 years in good health and CMV-seronegative. The CDR3 region is CAWSPQTGRYFSGANVLTF. CDR3 sequence (DNA): TGTGCCTGGAGTCCTCAGACAGGGCGATACTTTTCTGGGGCCAACGTCCTGACTTTC.